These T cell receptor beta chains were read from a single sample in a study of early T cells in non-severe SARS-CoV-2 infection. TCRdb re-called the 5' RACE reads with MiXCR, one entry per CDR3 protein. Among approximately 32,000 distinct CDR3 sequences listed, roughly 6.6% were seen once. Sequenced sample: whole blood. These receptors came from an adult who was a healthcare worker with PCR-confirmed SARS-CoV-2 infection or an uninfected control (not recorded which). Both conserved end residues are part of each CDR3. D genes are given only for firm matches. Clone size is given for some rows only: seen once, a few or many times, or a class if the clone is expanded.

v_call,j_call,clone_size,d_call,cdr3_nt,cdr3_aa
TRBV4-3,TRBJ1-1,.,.,TGCGCCAGCAGCCAAGCTGCACAGTACTACACTGAAGCTTTCTTT,CASSQAAQYYTEAFF
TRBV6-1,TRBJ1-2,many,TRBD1,TGTGCCAGCAGAGAGACAGGGGGCAGCTATGGCTACACCTTC,CASRETGGSYGYTF
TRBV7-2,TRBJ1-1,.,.,TGTGCCAGCAGCTTAACGGGGGGCCTTGAAGCTTTCTTT,CASSLTGGLEAFF
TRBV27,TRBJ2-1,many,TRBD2,TGTGCCAGCAGTTTGGGATGGGGGGGCTCCTACAATGAGCAGTTCTTC,CASSLGWGGSYNEQFF
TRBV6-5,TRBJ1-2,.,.,TGTGCCAGCAGCTGGTCCCCGTCTGGCTATGGCTACACCTTC,CASSWSPSGYGYTF
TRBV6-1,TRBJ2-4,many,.,TGTGCCAGCGGGAGAGAGACTATAGCCAAAAACATTCAGTACTTC,CASGRETIAKNIQYF
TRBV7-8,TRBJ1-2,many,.,TGTGCCAGCAGCCCACAGGGAAACTATGGCTACACCTTC,CASSPQGNYGYTF
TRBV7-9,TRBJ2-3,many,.,TGTGCCAGCAGCCTGGACCGGCTGGATACGCAGTATTTT,CASSLDRLDTQYF
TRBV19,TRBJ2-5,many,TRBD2,TGTGCCAGTAGTATGCGCGGGACTAGCGGACAAGAGACCCAGTACTTC,CASSMRGTSGQETQYF
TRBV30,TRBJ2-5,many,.,TGTGCCTGGAGTGTAAGGGGCCGACGGCAAGAGACCCAGTACTTC,CAWSVRGRRQETQYF
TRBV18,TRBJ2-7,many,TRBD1,TGTGCCAGCTCACCAGCCGGGACAGGGGCCAACGAGCAGTACTTC,CASSPAGTGANEQYF
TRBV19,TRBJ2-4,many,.,TGTGCCAGTAGTCTCAAAAACATTCAGTACTTC,CASSLKNIQYF
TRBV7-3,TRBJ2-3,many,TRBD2,TGTGCCAGCAGCCAGACTAGCGTAAGCACAGATACGCAGTATTTT,CASSQTSVSTDTQYF
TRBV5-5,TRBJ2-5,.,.,TGTGCCAGCACTCGGATGGGGGAGCAACGGCGTGAGACCCAGTACTTC,CASTRMGEQRRETQYF
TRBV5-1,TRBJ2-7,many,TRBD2,TGCGCCAGCAGCCCTCAACTAGCGGGGGGCACTCACGAGCAGTACTTC,CASSPQLAGGTHEQYF
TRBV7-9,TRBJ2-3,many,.,TGTGCCAGCAGCTGGTCCTCACGGGATACGCAGTATTTT,CASSWSSRDTQYF
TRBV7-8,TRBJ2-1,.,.,TGTGCCAGCAGCTTATACGGTAGCGGTTACTACAATGAGCAGTTCTTC,CASSLYGSGYYNEQFF
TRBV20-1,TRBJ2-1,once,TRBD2,TGCAGTGCTCATCCCGGGACTAGCGGGTGGCGGTCCTACAATGAGCAGTTCTTC,CSAHPGTSGWRSYNEQFF
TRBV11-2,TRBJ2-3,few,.,TGTGCCAGCAGCTTAGATAGTCTCCCTACGCAGTATTTT,CASSLDSLPTQYF
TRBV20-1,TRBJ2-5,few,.,TGCAGTGCCCGTAGGCTGGGACGCCATCAAGAGACCCAGTACTTC,CSARRLGRHQETQYF
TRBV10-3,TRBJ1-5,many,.,TGTGCCATCAGTCAGACAGAGGCAGGCAATCAGCCCCAGCATTTT,CAISQTEAGNQPQHF
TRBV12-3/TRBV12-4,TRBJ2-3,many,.,TGTGCCAGTCGGTCAGTAGATACGCAGTATTTT,CASRSVDTQYF
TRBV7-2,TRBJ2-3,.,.,TGTGCCAGCAGCCCCACAACTAGCACAGATACGCAGTATTTT,CASSPTTSTDTQYF
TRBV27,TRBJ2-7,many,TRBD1,TGTGCCAGCCAAGGGACAGGGCGGGAGCAGTACTTC,CASQGTGREQYF
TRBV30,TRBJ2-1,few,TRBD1,TGTGCCTGGAGTACCACAGGGGTGGATGAGCAGTTCTTC,CAWSTTGVDEQFF
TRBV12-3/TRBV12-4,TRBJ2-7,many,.,TGTGCCAGCAACCTAAAGGGCAGCTCCTACGAGCAGTACTTC,CASNLKGSSYEQYF
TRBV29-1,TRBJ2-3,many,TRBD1,TGCAGCGTTGCAAAGGGTCAGAGGACAGGGGGATCTAGCACAGATACGCAGTATTTT,CSVAKGQRTGGSSTDTQYF
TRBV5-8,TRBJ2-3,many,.,TGTGCCAGCAGCTTGGGAGCCCTCGGAGGGTGGGCGGCAGATACGCAGTATTTT,CASSLGALGGWAADTQYF
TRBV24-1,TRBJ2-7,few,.,TGTGCCACCAGTGATTTGATCTTGGGCGAGCAGTACTTC,CATSDLILGEQYF
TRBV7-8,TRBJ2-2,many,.,TGTGCCAGCAGCCCTACTAAGCGGGAGCTGTTTTTT,CASSPTKRELFF
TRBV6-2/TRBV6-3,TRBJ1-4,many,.,TGTGCCAGCAGTTACGTCGGAGCAACTAATGAAAAACTGTTTTTT,CASSYVGATNEKLFF
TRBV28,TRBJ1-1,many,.,TGTGCCACCCAGGGGAACACTGAAGCTTTCTTT,CATQGNTEAFF
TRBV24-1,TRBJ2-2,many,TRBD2,TGTGCCACCAGTGAAGGCGGGGGGGCCCGGACCGGGGAGCTGTTTTTT,CATSEGGGARTGELFF
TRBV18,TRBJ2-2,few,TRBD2,TGTGCCAGCTCACCAGGACTAGTCACCGGGGAGCTGTTTTTT,CASSPGLVTGELFF
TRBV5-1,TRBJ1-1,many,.,TGCGCCAGCAGCGGGGGACCCTACACTGAAGCTTTCTTT,CASSGGPYTEAFF
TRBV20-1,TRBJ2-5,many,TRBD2,TGCAGTGCTAGGGGACTAGACAGAGAGACCCAGTACTTC,CSARGLDRETQYF
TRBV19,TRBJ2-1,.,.,TGTGCCAGTAAGGGCAGGGTCTATGAGCAGTTCTTC,CASKGRVYEQFF
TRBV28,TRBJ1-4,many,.,TGTGCCAGCTCGAGTGGGGGGATTAACCGAAAACTGTTTTTT,CASSSGGINRKLFF
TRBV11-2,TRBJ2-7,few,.,TGTGCCAGCAGTCGAGGACCCGAAAACGAGAAGTACTTC,CASSRGPENEKYF
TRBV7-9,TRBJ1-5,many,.,TGTGCCAGCAGCTTAGTTCCCCCTAGACCCAGCCAGGGCATAAGCTATCCGTCGCCCCAGCATTTT,CASSLVPPRPSQGISYPSPQHF
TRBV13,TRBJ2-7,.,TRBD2,TGTGCCAGCAGCTTCCTCCTGACTAGCGGGAGGAACGAGCAGTACTTC,CASSFLLTSGRNEQYF
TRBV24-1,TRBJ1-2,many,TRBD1,TGTGCCATAGGACAGGGGGAACGGTATGGCTACACCTTC,CAIGQGERYGYTF
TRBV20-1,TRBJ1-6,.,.,TGCAGTGCTAGGGTTGGACAGTATAATTCACCCCTCCACTTT,CSARVGQYNSPLHF
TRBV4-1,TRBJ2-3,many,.,TGCGCCAGCAGCCAAGCGTTCCTCGCGAACACAGATACGCAGTATTTT,CASSQAFLANTDTQYF
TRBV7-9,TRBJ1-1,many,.,TGTGCCAGCAGCCCCAGTGGGTTCGAAGGAGTGACTGAAGCTTTCTTT,CASSPSGFEGVTEAFF
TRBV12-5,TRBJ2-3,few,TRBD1,TGTGCTAGTGGTTCCCTACGGGGACAGCACACAGATACGCAGTATTTT,CASGSLRGQHTDTQYF
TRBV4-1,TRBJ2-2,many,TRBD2,TGCGCCAGCAGCCAACCTAGCGGGGGGCCGAACACCGGGGAGCTGTTTTTT,CASSQPSGGPNTGELFF
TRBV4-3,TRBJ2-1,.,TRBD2,TGCGCCAGCAGCCAAGATGGGTTAGCGGGGGCCTACAATGAGCAGTTCTTC,CASSQDGLAGAYNEQFF
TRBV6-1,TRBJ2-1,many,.,TGTGCCAGCAGTGATGGCGGGGGCTCTTACAATGAGCAGTTCTTC,CASSDGGGSYNEQFF